One sample yielded the 27 T cell receptor beta chains listed below, sequenced in a study of identical twins. One entry per CDR3 protein results from TCRdb running MiXCR on the 5' RACE reads. Of 350,000 to 400,000 distinct CDR3 sequences in the sample, 9% are singletons; the top ten hold 8.5% to 10%. The sequenced sample was naive T cells sorted from blood. These receptors were collected from a woman in her forties or fifties in good health.

This clonotype was picked up a small number of times. CDR3 nucleotide sequence: TGTGCCAGCGGATTAGACTGGAGCTCCTACGAGCAGTACTTC. Its protein product is CASGLDWSSYEQYF. V and J are TRBV6-5 and TRBJ2-7; D unclear. The CDR3 contains 14 residues. In germline, CDR1 is MNHEY, CDR2 SVGAGI. Trimming took off 8 bases at V and 0 bases at J, with 14 bases between the two ends.

This clonotype was seen many times. The chain links TRBV5-1 to TRBJ2-1, with TRBD2 matching over 8 bases. Unmatched junction bases numbered 6, after V lost 0 bases and J lost 1 base. The germline gives CDR1 SGHRS, CDR2 YFSETQ. CDR3 length equals 17 residues. CDR3 residues: CASSLETGGGSYNEQFF. DNA of the CDR3: TGCGCCAGCAGCTTGGAAACGGGAGGGGGGTCCTACAATGAGCAGTTCTTC.

The chain combines TRBV24-1 with TRBJ2-3, with D uncertain. The CDR3 consists of 16 residues. The germline CDR1 and CDR2 sequences are KGHDR and SFDVKD. The ends were cut back, 9 bases at V and 2 bases at J, with 20 bases in the middle. In DNA form, the CDR3 reads TGTGCCACCGGTTCTCGACTTGCTGTACACACAGATACGCAGTATTTT. Protein sequence: CATGSRLAVHTDTQYF.

This clonotype was counted ten times or more. The gene calls are TRBV10-3 and TRBJ1-4; possible D gene TRBD1, 6 bases. V was pared by 8 bases and J by 6 bases, with 13 bases between. The CDR3 is made up of 13 amino acids. CDR1 is ENHRY, CDR2 SYGVKD, per germline. CDR3 DNA: TGTGCCATCCGAGAGGACAGCTATGAAAAACTGTTTTTT. Translated, it gives CAIREDSYEKLFF.

This clonotype has just a few counts. The rearrangement links TRBV12-3 or TRBV12-4 to TRBJ1-1, with a weak D call TRBD1 (6 bases). V shed 0 bases and J shed 6 bases, with 8 bases lying between them. The CDR3 has 13 amino acids. The CDR3 sequence: CASSLATGSEAFF. CDR3 DNA sequence: TGTGCCAGCAGTTTAGCGACAGGCTCTGAAGCTTTCTTT.

The gene calls are TRBV20-1 and TRBJ2-1; 9 nucleotides align to TRBD2. This CDR3 spans 14 amino acids. After removal of 3 bases from V and 7 bases from J, the junction contained 7 bases not matched to a gene. Germline V gives CDR1 DFQATT, CDR2 SNEGSKA (reference sequence). CDR3 in amino acids: CSARYSGSVNEQFF. The CDR3 nucleotides read TGCAGTGCTAGGTATAGCGGGAGTGTGAATGAGCAGTTCTTC.

The rearrangement uses TRBV6-1 and TRBJ1-1; TRBD1 aligns across 8 bases. The germline CDR1 and CDR2 sequences are MNHNS and SASEGT. The CDR3 runs to 15 residues. Trimming at V came to 3 bases and at J to 6 bases, leaving 9 bases not matched to a gene. The CDR3 loop is CASSDFLGQGAEAFF. As DNA, the CDR3 is TGTGCCAGCAGTGATTTCCTCGGACAGGGCGCTGAAGCTTTCTTT.

The CDR3 loop reads CASSLQVLGTDTQYF. DNA of the CDR3: TGCGCCAGCAGCCTACAGGTACTTGGCACAGATACGCAGTATTTT. The V call is TRBV4-1, the J call TRBJ2-3; TRBD1 is a possible D gene (5 bases). The CDR3 has 15 amino acids. V gave up 4 bases and J gave up 1 base, with 12 bases separating them. Germline lookup yields CDR1 MGHRA and CDR2 YSYEKL.

There are a few counts of this clonotype. The V and J genes are TRBV11-2 and TRBJ1-1; tentative D call: TRBD1 (5 bases). The CDR3 totals 13 residues. Germline V gene lookup returns CDR1 SGHAT and CDR2 FQNNGV. V was cut by 1 base and J by 8 bases, with 11 bases left in between. The CDR3 DNA reads TGTGCCAGCAGCTTAGGGGACGGCCGAGAAGCTTTCTTT. This codes for CASSLGDGREAFF.

This clonotype was found a few times. The chain carries TRBV11-2 and TRBJ1-5; TRBD1 agrees at 10 bases. Per the germline V gene, CDR1 is SGHAT and CDR2 is FQNNGV. The CDR3 spans 15 residues. V trimming: 1 base; J trimming: 6 bases; junction bases outside the gene matches: 3. CDR3 sequence (DNA): TGTGCCAGCAGCTTAGGGGACAGGGGAAGTCAGCCCCAGCATTTT. Its protein product is CASSLGDRGSQPQHF. Using reference TRBV11-2 and TRBJ1-5 for the parts outside the CDR3, the full variable domain is EAGVAQSPRYKIIEKRQSVAFWCNPISGHATLYWYQQILGQGPKLLIQFQNNGVVDDSQLPKDRFSAERLKGVDSTLKIQPAKLEDSAVYLCASSLGDRGSQPQHFGDGTRLSIL.

The chain links TRBV6-5 to TRBJ2-1, with D possibly called TRBD1 or TRBD2 (5 bases each). Germline values: CDR1 MNHEY, CDR2 SVGAGI. CDR3 length: 15 residues. V was clipped by 7 bases and J by 5 bases, with 18 bases between them. The CDR3 is CASTPRATTNNEQFF. CDR3 sequence (DNA): TGTGCCAGCACCCCCAGGGCGACTACAAACAATGAGCAGTTCTTC.

The CDR3 here is CASSQDLAGGFDEQFF. The CDR3 region has the DNA TGTGCCAGCAGCCAAGATTTAGCGGGAGGGTTTGATGAGCAGTTCTTC. This chain uses TRBV4-2 with TRBJ2-1; 11 bases match TRBD2. Germline assignment: CDR1 LGHNA and CDR2 YNFKEQ. V shed 0 bases, J shed 8 bases, and the junction held 6 bases outside the gene matches. This CDR3 comprises 16 residues.

The gene calls are TRBV7-9 and TRBJ2-7; D may be TRBD1 (7 bases). The V end lost 5 bases, the J end lost 2 bases, and 16 bases lay between the germline ends. Germline CDR1 and CDR2: SEHNR and FQNEAQ (reference sequence). There are 15 residues in the CDR3. The CDR3 is CASSRGGTATYEQYF. CDR3 in DNA: TGTGCCAGCAGCCGTGGAGGGACAGCAACCTACGAGCAGTACTTC.

This chain uses TRBV20-1 with TRBJ2-5; the match to TRBD2 covers 8 bases. V lost 3 bases and J lost 5; bases outside the gene matches: 11. The CDR3 totals 15 residues. Germline V gives CDR1 DFQATT, CDR2 SNEGSKA (reference sequence). The CDR3 is CSASLPGGPSETQYF. CDR3 coding DNA: TGCAGTGCTAGCCTTCCGGGAGGGCCGAGTGAGACCCAGTACTTC.

V and J are TRBV7-9 and TRBJ2-7; TRBD1 might be the D (7 bases). CDR3 size: 14 residues. V lost 3 bases, J lost 3 bases, and 12 bases lay in between. Germline CDR1 and CDR2: SEHNR and FQNEAQ (reference sequence). As DNA, the CDR3 is TGTGCCAGCAGCTTGGCGGGACAGCACTACGAGCAGTACTTC. Protein sequence: CASSLAGQHYEQYF.

This clonotype was detected only a few times. The gene calls are TRBV24-1 and TRBJ2-3; perhaps D is TRBD1 or TRBD2 (6 bases each). The CDR3 contains 17 residues. Germline V gene lookup returns CDR1 KGHDR and CDR2 SFDVKD. V was clipped by 3 bases and J by 2 bases, with 17 bases between them. CDR3 residues: CATSDTRRGRTTDTQYF. The CDR3 DNA reads TGTGCCACCAGTGATACGCGTAGGGGGAGGACCACAGATACGCAGTATTTT.

This clonotype was detected only a few times. This chain links TRBV27 with TRBJ2-1; 11 bases map to TRBD2. Germline V gene lookup returns CDR1 MNHEY and CDR2 SMNVEV (reference sequence). The CDR3 runs 16 residues. The V and J ends lost 4 bases and 9 bases, in that order; junction bases with no gene match: 11. CDR3 coding DNA: TGTGCCAGCAGTTCACAGAAACTAGCGGGAGTTGTTGAGCAGTTCTTC. This gives the protein CASSSQKLAGVVEQFF.

This rearrangement joins TRBV7-8 to TRBJ2-2; the match to TRBD2 covers 10 bases. V was clipped by 5 bases and J by 7 bases; unmatched bases: 16. The CDR3 has 18 residues. The germline V gene has CDR1 SGHVS and CDR2 FQNEAQ. The CDR3 DNA reads TGTGCCAGCAGCCCGGGACTCAAGCGGGAGGGCCTTGTCGGGGAGCTGTTTTTT. It is translated as CASSPGLKREGLVGELFF.

The rearrangement links TRBV30 to TRBJ2-5; 8 bases agree with TRBD2. Trimming at V came to 3 bases and at J to 6 bases, leaving 12 bases not matched to a gene. CDR1 and CDR2 (germline): GTSNPN, SVGIG (reference sequence). This CDR3 has 15 residues. The CDR3 loop reads CAWSTSSGRTQTQYF. Here the CDR3 DNA reads TGTGCCTGGAGCACCTCCAGCGGGAGAACCCAGACCCAGTACTTC.

This chain links TRBV20-1 with TRBJ2-7, with 7 positions matching TRBD2. Losses at the gene ends were 3 bases for V and 0 bases for J; bases not matched to a gene: 8. This CDR3 has 15 residues. In germline, CDR1 is DFQATT, CDR2 SNEGSKA (reference sequence). This chain's CDR3 is CSASAGGSSSYEQYF. CDR3 in DNA: TGCAGTGCTAGTGCCGGCGGGAGTAGCTCCTACGAGCAGTACTTC.

The V call is TRBV6-5, the J call TRBJ2-3; D perhaps matches TRBD1 (5 bases). Germline CDR1 and CDR2: MNHEY and SVGAGI. The V end was cut by 2 bases, the J end by 2 bases, with 14 bases between. There are 16 residues in the CDR3. The CDR3, as DNA: TGTGCCAGCAGTTACGGTCAGGGTACCACCACAGATACGCAGTATTTT. Residues: CASSYGQGTTTDTQYF.

This clonotype came up many times. The chain uses TRBV9 and TRBJ2-1; TRBD2 aligns across 7 bases. Germline V gene sequence: CDR1 SGDLS, CDR2 YYNGEE. The CDR3 consists of 15 residues. V lost 0 bases and J lost 4; bases outside the gene matches: 4. The CDR3 here is CASSVDAGAYNEQFF. CDR3 nucleotides: TGTGCCAGCAGCGTAGATGCGGGAGCTTACAATGAGCAGTTCTTC. The full variable domain, completed using reference TRBV9 and TRBJ2-1, is DSGVTQTPKHLITATGQRVTLRCSPRSGDLSVYWYQQSLDQGLQFLIQYYNGEERAKGNILERFSAQQFPDLHSELNLSSLELGDSALYFCASSVDAGAYNEQFFGPGTRLTVL.

The chain couples TRBV4-1 to TRBJ2-1; 8 bases fit TRBD1. J lost 2 bases, V lost 1 base, and 7 bases had no gene match. This CDR3 comprises 17 residues. Germline lookup yields CDR1 MGHRA and CDR2 YSYEKL. DNA for the CDR3: TGCGCCAGCAGCCAAGCTTCAGGGGGCGCGGCCTACAATGAGCAGTTCTTC. Protein product: CASSQASGGAAYNEQFF.

In this sample, this clonotype turned up a few times. This sequence joins TRBV5-5 and TRBJ2-2, with D uncertain. CDR1 is SGHKS and CDR2 is YYEKEE in the germline V gene (reference sequence). V shed 2 bases and J shed 0 bases, with 8 bases lying between them. The CDR3 is 15 amino acids. The CDR3 DNA sequence: TGTGCCAGCAGCTTCAGTAATGCGAACACCGGGGAGCTGTTTTTT. This gives the protein CASSFSNANTGELFF.

This clonotype was detected only a few times. One end of the junction is discordant with germline, which a read error may explain. This chain connects TRBV20-1 to TRBJ1-5; no clear D gene. This CDR3 contains 13 residues. Per the germline V gene, CDR1 is DFQATT and CDR2 is SNEGSKA (reference sequence). The CDR3 bases are TGCAGTGCTCGAGAGGTCGGCAATCAGCCCCAGCATTTT. This gives the protein CSAREVGNQPQHF.

There are many counts of this clonotype. The chain recombines TRBV5-1 with TRBJ2-3; 7 nucleotides line up with TRBD1. This CDR3 comprises 16 residues. Germline CDR1 and CDR2: SGHRS and YFSETQ. V lost 4 bases and J lost 2; bases outside the gene matches: 10. The CDR3 reads CASSAGDRPSTDTQYF. The CDR3 DNA follows: TGCGCCAGCAGCGCCGGGGACAGACCATCCACAGATACGCAGTATTTT.

This clonotype was counted ten times or more. The chain uses TRBV2 and TRBJ1-5; D call uncertain. V lost 8 bases to trimming and J lost 4 bases, with 21 bases between them. The germline V gene has CDR1 SNHLY and CDR2 FYNNEI. This CDR3 region has 16 residues. This CDR3 is CASSVGYPGPNQPQHF. As DNA, the CDR3 is TGTGCCAGCTCAGTGGGGTACCCGGGCCCAAATCAGCCCCAGCATTTT.